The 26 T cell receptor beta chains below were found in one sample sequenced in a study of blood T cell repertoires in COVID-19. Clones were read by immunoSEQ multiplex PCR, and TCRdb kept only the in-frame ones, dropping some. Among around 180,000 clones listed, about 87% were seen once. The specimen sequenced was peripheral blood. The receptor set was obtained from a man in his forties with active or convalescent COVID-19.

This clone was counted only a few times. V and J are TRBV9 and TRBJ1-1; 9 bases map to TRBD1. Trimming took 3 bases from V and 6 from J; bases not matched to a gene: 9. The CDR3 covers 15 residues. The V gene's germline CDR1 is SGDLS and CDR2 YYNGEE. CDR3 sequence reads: CASSALGQGVAEAFF. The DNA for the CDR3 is TGTGCCAGCAGCGCCCTGGGACAGGGAGTTGCTGAAGCTTTCTTT.

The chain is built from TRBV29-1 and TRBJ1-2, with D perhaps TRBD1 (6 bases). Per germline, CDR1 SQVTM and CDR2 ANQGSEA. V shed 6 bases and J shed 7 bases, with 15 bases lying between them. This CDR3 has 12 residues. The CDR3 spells CSVLTGWFGYTF. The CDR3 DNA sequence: TGCAGCGTCCTCACAGGGTGGTTTGGCTACACCTTC.

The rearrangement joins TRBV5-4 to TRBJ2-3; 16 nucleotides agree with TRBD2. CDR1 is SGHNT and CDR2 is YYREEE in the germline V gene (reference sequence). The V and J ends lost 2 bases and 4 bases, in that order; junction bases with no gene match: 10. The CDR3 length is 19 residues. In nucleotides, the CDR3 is TGTGCCAGCAGCTTCGTCCCGGGACTAGCGGGGGGGCAGTCAGATACGCAGTATTTT. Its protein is CASSFVPGLAGGQSDTQYF.

The CDR3 DNA reads as TGTGCCACCAGCCCGGGGCTAGCGGGGCCTCCGAACACCGGGGAGCTGTTTTTT. It translates to CATSPGLAGPPNTGELFF. The rearrangement links TRBV15 to TRBJ2-2; TRBD2 aligns across 9 bases. Germline-derived CDR1 and CDR2 are LNHNV and YYDKDF (reference sequence). V was clipped by 5 bases and J by 0 bases; unmatched bases: 10. The CDR3 spans 18 residues.

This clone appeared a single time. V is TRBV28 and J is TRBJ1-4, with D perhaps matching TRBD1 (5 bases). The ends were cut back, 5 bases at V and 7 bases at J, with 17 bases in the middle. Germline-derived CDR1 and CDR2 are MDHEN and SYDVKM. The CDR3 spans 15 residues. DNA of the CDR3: TGTGCCAGCAGTCCCGCCCCCCAGGGTAGTGAAAAACTGTTTTTT. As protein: CASSPAPQGSEKLFF.

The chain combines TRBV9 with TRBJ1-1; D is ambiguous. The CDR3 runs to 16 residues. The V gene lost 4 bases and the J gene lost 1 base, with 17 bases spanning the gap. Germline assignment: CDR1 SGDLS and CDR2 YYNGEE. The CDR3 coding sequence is TGTGCCAGCAGCCTCCCGTCCGGGTTTGAGAACACTGAAGCTTTCTTT. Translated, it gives CASSLPSGFENTEAFF.

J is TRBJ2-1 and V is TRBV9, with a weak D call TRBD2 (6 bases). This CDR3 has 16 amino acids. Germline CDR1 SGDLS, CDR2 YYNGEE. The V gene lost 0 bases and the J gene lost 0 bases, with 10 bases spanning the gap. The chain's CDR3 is CASSVDGSGSYNEQFF. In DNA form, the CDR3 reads TGTGCCAGCAGCGTAGATGGTAGCGGCTCCTACAATGAGCAGTTCTTC.

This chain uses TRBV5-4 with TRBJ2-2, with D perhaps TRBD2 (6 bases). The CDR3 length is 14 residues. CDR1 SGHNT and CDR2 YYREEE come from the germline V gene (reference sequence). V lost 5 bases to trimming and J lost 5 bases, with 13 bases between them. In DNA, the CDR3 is TGTGCCAGCAGTTTTAGCGGACGGACCGGGGAGCTGTTTTTT. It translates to CASSFSGRTGELFF.

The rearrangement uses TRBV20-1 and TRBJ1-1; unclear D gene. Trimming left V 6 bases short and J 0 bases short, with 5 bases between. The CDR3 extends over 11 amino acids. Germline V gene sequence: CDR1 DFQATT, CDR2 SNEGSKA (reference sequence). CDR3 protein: CSAAVNTEAFF. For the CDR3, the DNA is TGCAGTGCGGCAGTGAACACTGAAGCTTTCTTT.

The CDR3: CASSLAGAADTQYF. The DNA for the CDR3 is TGTGCCAGCAGCTTAGCGGGGGCCGCAGATACGCAGTATTTT. The rearrangement uses TRBV7-3 and TRBJ2-3, with D possibly TRBD2 on 7 matching bases. This CDR3 comprises 14 residues. From germline, CDR1 is SGHTA and CDR2 FQGTGA. V gave up 2 bases and J gave up 4 bases, with 10 bases separating them.

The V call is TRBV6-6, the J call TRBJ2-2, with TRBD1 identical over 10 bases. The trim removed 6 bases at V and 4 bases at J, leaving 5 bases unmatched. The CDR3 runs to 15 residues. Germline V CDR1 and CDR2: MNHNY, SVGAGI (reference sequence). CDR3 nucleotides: TGTGCCAGCAGCGGGACAGGGGCTTCCACCGGGGAGCTGTTTTTT. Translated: CASSGTGASTGELFF.

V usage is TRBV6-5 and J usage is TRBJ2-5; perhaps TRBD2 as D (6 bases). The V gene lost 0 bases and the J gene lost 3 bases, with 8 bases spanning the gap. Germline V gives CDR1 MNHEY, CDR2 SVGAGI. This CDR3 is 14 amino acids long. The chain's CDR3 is CASSYSSSEETQYF. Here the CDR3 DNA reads TGTGCCAGCAGTTACTCATCTAGCGAAGAGACCCAGTACTTC.

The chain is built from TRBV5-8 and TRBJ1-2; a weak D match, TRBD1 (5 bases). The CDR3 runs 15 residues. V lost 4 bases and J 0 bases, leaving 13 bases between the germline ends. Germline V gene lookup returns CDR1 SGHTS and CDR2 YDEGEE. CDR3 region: CASSNPTVANYGYTF. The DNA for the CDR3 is TGTGCCAGCAGCAACCCGACAGTAGCTAACTATGGCTACACCTTC.

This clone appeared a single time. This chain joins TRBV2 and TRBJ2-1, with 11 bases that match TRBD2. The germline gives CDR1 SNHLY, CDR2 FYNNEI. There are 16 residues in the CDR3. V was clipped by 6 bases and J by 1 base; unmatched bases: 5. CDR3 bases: TGTGCCAGCAGAGAAAGACTAGCGGGGTCCTACAATGAGCAGTTCTTC. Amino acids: CASRERLAGSYNEQFF.

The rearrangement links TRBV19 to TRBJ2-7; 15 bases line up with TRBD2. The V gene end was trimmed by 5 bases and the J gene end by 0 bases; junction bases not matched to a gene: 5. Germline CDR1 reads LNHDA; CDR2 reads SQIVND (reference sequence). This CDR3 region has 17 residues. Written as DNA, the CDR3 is TGTGCCAGTAGTGGGACTAGCGGGGGGACGAGCTCCTACGAGCAGTACTTC. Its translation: CASSGTSGGTSSYEQYF.

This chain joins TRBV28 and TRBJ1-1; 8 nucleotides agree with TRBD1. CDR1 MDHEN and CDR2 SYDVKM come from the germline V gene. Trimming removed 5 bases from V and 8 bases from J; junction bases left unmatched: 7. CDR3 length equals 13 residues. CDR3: CASSQSRGREAFF. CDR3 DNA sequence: TGTGCCAGCAGTCAATCCAGGGGGCGCGAAGCTTTCTTT.

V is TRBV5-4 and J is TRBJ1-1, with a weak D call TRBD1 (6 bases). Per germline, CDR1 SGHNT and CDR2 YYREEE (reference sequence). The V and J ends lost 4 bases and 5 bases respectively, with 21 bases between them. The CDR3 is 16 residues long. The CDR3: CASSPRKQGQGTEAFF. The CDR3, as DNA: TGTGCCAGCAGCCCCAGGAAGCAGGGGCAGGGGACTGAAGCTTTCTTT.

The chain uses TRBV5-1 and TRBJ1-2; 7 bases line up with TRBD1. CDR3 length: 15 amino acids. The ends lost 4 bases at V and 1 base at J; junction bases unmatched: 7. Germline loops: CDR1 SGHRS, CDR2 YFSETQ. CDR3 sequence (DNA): TGCGCCAGCAGCCCCTTACAGGGGATTAACTATGGCTACACCTTC. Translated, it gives CASSPLQGINYGYTF.

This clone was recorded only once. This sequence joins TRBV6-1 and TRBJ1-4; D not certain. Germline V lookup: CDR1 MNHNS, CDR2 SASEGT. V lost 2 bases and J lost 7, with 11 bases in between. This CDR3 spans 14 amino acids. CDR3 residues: CASSEYKWSEKLFF. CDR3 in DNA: TGTGCCAGCAGTGAATACAAGTGGAGTGAAAAACTGTTTTTT.

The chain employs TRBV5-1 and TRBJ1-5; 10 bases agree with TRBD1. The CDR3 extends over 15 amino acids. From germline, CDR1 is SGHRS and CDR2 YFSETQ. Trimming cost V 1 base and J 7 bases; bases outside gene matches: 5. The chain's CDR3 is CASSLSGTGDQPQHF. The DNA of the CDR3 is TGCGCCAGCAGCTTGTCCGGGACAGGGGACCAGCCCCAGCATTTT.

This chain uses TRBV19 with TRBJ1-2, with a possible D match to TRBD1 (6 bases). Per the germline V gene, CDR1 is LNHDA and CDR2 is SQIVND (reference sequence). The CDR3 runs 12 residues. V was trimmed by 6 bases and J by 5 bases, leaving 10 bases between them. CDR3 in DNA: TGTGCCAGTAGGGACAGCAGATATGGCTACACCTTC. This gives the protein CASRDSRYGYTF.

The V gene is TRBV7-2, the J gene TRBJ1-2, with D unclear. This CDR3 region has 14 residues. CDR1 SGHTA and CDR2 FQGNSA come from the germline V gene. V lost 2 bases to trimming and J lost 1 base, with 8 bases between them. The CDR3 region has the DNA TGTGCCAGCAGCTTACACAGAAGTAACTATGGCTACACCTTC. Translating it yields CASSLHRSNYGYTF.

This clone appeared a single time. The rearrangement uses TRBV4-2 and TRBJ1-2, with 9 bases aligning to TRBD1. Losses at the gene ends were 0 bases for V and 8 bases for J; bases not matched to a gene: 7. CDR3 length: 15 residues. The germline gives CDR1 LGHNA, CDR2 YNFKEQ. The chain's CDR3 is CASSQDKTGGWGYTF. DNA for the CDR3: TGTGCCAGCAGCCAAGATAAGACAGGGGGTTGGGGCTACACCTTC.

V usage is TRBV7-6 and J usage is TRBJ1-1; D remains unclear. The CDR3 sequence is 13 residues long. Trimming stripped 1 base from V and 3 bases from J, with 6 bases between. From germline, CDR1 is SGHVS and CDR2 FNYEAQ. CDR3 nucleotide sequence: TGTGCCAGCAGCTTAGAACGGGACACTGAAGCTTTCTTT. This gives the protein CASSLERDTEAFF.

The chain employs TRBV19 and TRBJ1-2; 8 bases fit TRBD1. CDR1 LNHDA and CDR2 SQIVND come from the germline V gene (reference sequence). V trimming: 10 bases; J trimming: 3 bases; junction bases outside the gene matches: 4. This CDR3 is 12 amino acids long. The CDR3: CATQGVDYGYTF. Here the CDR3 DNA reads TGTGCCACACAGGGGGTAGACTATGGCTACACCTTC. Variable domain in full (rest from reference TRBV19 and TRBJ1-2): DGGITQSPKYLFRKEGQNVTLSCEQNLNHDAMYWYRQDPGQGLRLIYYSQIVNDFQKGDIAEGYSVSREKKESFPLTVTSAQKNPTAFYLCATQGVDYGYTFGSGTRLTVV.

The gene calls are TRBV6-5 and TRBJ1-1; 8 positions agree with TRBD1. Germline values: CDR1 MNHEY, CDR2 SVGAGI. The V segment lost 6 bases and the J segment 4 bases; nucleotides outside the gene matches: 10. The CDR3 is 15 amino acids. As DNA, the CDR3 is TGTGCCAGCAGCTGGACAGGGAGTACGAGCACTGAAGCTTTCTTT. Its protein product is CASSWTGSTSTEAFF.